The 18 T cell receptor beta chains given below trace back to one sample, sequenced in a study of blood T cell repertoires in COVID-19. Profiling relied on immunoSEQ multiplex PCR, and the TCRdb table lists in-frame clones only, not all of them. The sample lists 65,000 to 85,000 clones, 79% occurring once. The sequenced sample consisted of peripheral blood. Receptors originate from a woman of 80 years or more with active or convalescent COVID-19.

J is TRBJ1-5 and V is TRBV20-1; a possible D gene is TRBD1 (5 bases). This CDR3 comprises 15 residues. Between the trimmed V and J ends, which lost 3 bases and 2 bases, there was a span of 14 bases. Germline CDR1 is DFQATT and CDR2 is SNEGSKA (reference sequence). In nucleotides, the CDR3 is TGCAGTGCTAGTTGGGAGGGACGTGGCAATCAGCCCCAGCATTTT. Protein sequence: CSASWEGRGNQPQHF.

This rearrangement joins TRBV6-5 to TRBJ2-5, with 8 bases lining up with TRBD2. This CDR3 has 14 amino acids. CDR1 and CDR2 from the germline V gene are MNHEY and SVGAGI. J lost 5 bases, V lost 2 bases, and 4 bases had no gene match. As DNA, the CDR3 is TGTGCCAGCAGTTACCAGCGGGGGTTGGAGACCCAGTACTTC. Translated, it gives CASSYQRGLETQYF.

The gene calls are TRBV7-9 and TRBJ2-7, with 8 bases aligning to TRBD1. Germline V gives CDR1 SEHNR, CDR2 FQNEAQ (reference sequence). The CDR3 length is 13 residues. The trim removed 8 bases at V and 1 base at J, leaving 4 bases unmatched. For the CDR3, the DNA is TGTGCCAGCGGATGGACAGGGTCCTACGAGCAGTACTTC. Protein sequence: CASGWTGSYEQYF.

CDR3 loop: CASSATGTSNTGELFF. Written as DNA, the CDR3 is TGTGCCAGCAGCGCCACCGGGACATCGAACACCGGGGAGCTGTTTTTT. The V and J genes are TRBV9 and TRBJ2-2, with D perhaps matching TRBD1 (6 bases). Trimming pared 3 bases from V and 0 bases from J, leaving 12 bases between. This CDR3 has 16 amino acids. The germline gives CDR1 SGDLS, CDR2 YYNGEE.

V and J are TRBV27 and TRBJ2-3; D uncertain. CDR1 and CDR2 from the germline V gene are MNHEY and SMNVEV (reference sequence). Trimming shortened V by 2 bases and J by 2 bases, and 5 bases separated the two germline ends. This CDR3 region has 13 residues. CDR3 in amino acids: CASSLRVTDTQYF. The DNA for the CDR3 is TGTGCCAGCAGTTTACGGGTCACAGATACGCAGTATTTT.

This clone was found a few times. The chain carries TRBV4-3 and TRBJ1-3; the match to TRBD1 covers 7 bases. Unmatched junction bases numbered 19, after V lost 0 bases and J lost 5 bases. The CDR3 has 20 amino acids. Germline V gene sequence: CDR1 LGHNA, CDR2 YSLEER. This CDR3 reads CASSQDIRLDMTGYRNTIYF. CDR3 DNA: TGCGCCAGCAGCCAAGATATCCGGCTCGACATGACAGGGTATAGAAACACCATATATTTT.

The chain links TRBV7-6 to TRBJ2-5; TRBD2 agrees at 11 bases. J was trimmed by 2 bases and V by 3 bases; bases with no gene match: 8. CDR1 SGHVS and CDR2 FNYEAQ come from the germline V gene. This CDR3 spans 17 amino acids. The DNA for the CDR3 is TGTGCCAGCAGCTTTGGCTTGTCTAGCGGGGGGCAAGAGACCCAGTACTTC. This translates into CASSFGLSSGGQETQYF.

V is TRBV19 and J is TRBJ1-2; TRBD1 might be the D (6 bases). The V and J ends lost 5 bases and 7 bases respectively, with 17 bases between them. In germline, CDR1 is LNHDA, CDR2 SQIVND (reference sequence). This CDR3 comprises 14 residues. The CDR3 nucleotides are TGTGCCAGTAGTCTACAGGGTAGCCGGGGTGGCTACACCTTC. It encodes CASSLQGSRGGYTF.

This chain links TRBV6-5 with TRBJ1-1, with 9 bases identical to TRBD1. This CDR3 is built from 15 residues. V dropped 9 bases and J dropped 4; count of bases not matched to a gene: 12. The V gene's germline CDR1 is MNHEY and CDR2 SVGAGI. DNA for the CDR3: TGTGCCAGTAAGGGACAGGGAGGATCCGGCACTGAAGCTTTCTTT. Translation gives CASKGQGGSGTEAFF.

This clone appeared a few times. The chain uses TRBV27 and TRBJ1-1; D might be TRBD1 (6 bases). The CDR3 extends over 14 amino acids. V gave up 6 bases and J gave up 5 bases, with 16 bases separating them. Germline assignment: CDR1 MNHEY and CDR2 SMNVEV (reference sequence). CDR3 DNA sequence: TGTGCCAGCAGACCACCGAACAGGGCTACTGAAGCTTTCTTT. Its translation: CASRPPNRATEAFF.

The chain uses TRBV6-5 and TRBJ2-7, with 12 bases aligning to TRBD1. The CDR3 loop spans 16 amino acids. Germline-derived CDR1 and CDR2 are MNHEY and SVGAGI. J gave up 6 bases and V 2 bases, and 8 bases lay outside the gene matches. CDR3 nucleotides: TGTGCCAGCAGTTACGGCTCGGGGACAGGGGGCGTCGAGCAGTACTTC. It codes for CASSYGSGTGGVEQYF.

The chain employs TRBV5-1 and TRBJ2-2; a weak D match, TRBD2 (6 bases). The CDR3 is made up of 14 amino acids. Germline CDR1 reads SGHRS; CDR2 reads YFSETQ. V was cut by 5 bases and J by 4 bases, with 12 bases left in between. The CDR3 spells CASSWRDPTGELFF. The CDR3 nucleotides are TGCGCCAGCAGTTGGAGGGACCCCACCGGGGAGCTGTTTTTT.

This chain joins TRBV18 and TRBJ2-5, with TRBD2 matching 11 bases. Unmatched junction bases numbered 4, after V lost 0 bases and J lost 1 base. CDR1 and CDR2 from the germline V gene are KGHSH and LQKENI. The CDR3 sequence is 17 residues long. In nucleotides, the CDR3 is TGTGCCAGCTCACCACCGTACCTAGCGGGGGGCCAAGAGACCCAGTACTTC. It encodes CASSPPYLAGGQETQYF.

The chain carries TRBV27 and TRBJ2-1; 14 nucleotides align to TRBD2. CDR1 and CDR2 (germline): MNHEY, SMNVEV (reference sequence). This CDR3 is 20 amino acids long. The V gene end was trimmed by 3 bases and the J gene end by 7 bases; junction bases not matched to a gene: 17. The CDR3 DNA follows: TGTGCCAGCAGTTTTGAGAGAGGACTAGCGGGAGGACTGAATCGGAATGAGCAGTTCTTC. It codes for CASSFERGLAGGLNRNEQFF.

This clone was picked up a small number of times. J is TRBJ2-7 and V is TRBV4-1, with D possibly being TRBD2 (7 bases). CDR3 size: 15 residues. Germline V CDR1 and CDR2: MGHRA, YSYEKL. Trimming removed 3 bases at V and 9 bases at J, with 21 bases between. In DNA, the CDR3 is TGCGCCAGCAGCCAGTTCGGCGGGGGCCCAGAGGTGCAGTACTTC. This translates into CASSQFGGGPEVQYF.

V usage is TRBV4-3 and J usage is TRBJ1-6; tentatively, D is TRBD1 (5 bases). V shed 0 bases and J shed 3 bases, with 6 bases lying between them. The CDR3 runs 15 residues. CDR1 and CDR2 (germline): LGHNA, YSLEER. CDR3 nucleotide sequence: TGCGCCAGCAGCCAAGAAGGACACTATAATTCACCCCTCCACTTT. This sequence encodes CASSQEGHYNSPLHF.

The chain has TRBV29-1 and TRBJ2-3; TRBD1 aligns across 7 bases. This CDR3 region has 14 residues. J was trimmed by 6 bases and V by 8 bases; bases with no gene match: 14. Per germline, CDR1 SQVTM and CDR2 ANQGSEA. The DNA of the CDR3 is TGCAGCTACCGCCGGGCAGGGGGAGTGGATACGCAGTATTTT. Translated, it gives CSYRRAGGVDTQYF.

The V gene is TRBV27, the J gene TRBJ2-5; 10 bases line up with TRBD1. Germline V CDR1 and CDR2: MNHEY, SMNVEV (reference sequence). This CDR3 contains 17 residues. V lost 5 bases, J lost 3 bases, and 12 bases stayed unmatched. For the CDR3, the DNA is TGTGCCAGCAGTACACGGACAGGGGGGCTTGGGGAAGAGACCCAGTACTTC. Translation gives CASSTRTGGLGEETQYF.